A selection of T cell receptor beta chains follows, all from one sample in a study of T cells in localized non-small cell lung cancer. The method was immunoSEQ multiplex PCR; TCRdb's version includes in-frame clones alone and lacks a portion of them. The sample lists about 28,000 clones, 92% occurring once. Specimen: peripheral blood mononuclear cells, collected before any cancer treatment. The receptor source for this set is a woman between 35 and 75 years old with stage III lung adenocarcinoma. The CDR3 runs from the conserved cysteine through the conserved F or W. D genes are given only for firm matches. For some rows the clone size is stated as once, few or many, or as a class when expanded; others skip it.

CSAREPDEQFF	TGCAGTGCTAGAGAACCGGATGAGCAGTTCTTC	NA	TRBV20-1	TRBJ2-1	NA
CASSGPSYEQYF	TGTGCCAGCAGCGGGCCCTCCTACGAGCAGTACTTC	NA	TRBV11-2	TRBJ2-7	NA
CASSLFQGLTLEQYF	TGTGCCAGCAGCTTGTTCCAGGGGCTGACCTTGGAGCAGTACTTC	NA	TRBV5-6	TRBJ2-7	NA
CASSTGELFF	TGTGCCAGCAGCACCGGGGAGCTGTTTTTT	NA	TRBV25-1	TRBJ2-2	NA
CASSPAGQEAEAFF	TGTGCCAGCTCACCGGCGGGACAGGAGGCTGAAGCTTTCTTT	TRBD1	TRBV18	TRBJ1-1	NA
CASSLSPTGSPLHF	TGTGCCAGCAGCTTATCCCCGACGGGTTCACCCCTCCACTTT	NA	TRBV7-9	TRBJ1-6	NA
CASSLAGRSNNEQFF	TGTGCCAGCAGTTTGGCCGGCAGGTCAAATAATGAGCAGTTCTTC	NA	TRBV27	TRBJ2-1	NA
CASSLYQPSEQFF	TGTGCCAGCAGCTTATATCAGCCGAGTGAGCAGTTCTTC	NA	TRBV11-2	TRBJ2-1	NA
CASSEFNSYNSPLHF	TGTGCCAGCAGCGAATTCAACTCGTATAATTCACCCCTCCACTTT	NA	TRBV7-9	TRBJ1-6	once
CASSLEGAYNEQFF	TGTGCCAGCAGCTTAGAAGGGGCCTACAATGAGCAGTTCTTC	NA	TRBV11-3	TRBJ2-1	few
CASSPYSGNTIYF	TGTGCCAGCAGCCCCTACTCTGGAAACACCATATATTTT	NA	TRBV14	TRBJ1-3	NA
CASSFVDTGELFF	TGTGCCAGCAGCTTTGTCGACACCGGGGAGCTGTTTTTT	NA	TRBV5-4	TRBJ2-2	NA
CASSLWTGGKTQYF	TGCGCCAGCAGCTTGTGGACGGGGGGGAAGACCCAGTACTTC	TRBD2	TRBV5-1	TRBJ2-5	NA
CASSYSTSYNEQFF	TGTGCCAGCAGTTACTCGACATCCTACAATGAGCAGTTCTTC	NA	TRBV6-5	TRBJ2-1	NA